This passage covers 15 T cell receptor beta chains from one sample sequenced in a study of CD8 T cells in ankylosing spondylitis. MiXCR, applied by TCRdb to the 5' RACE reads, yields one record per CDR3 protein. The table includes around 770,000 distinct CDR3 sequences, 12% detected once. Their specific antigens are unknown. Findings and limits, study-wide: In ankylosing spondylitis blood, a motif of about 8 highly homologous TCR beta variants appeared characteristic.

Sequencing was done on a sample of blood, either unsorted or a sorted T cell fraction (not recorded which). The source of these receptors is a male donor with ankylosing spondylitis.

This clonotype was recorded a few times. The DNA of the CDR3 is TGTGCCAGCCGGGTCAACTCGGGGAGGGGCACTGAAGCTTTCTTT. Amino acids: CASRVNSGRGTEAFF. The genes are TRBV2 and TRBJ1-1, with D possibly matching TRBD1 (5 bases). CDR3 length equals 15 residues. V shed 8 bases and J shed 4 bases, with 20 bases lying between them. Germline V CDR1 and CDR2: SNHLY, FYNNEI.

This clonotype was counted a few times. The J gene is TRBJ1-4, the V gene TRBV7-9, with TRBD1 as a possible D gene (6 bases). Germline V gene lookup returns CDR1 SEHNR and CDR2 FQNEAQ (reference sequence). The CDR3 spans 13 residues. V was cut by 3 bases and J by 13 bases, with 15 bases left in between. The CDR3 nucleotides read TGTGCCAGCAGCTTGGAAGAACAGGGAGCACTGTTTTTT. It encodes CASSLEEQGALFF.

This clonotype was detected many times. In nucleotides, the CDR3 is TGCAGTGCCTCCGGGACGGCAAGCTCCTACGAGCAGTACTTC. It specifies CSASGTASSYEQYF. The chain uses TRBV20-1 and TRBJ2-7; D is perhaps TRBD1 or TRBD2 (5 bases each). CDR3 size: 14 residues. The V and J ends lost 6 bases and 0 bases respectively, with 15 bases between them. CDR1 and CDR2 (germline): DFQATT, SNEGSKA (reference sequence).

V usage is TRBV10-3 and J usage is TRBJ2-1; 8 nucleotides agree with TRBD2. V lost 2 bases and J lost 0; bases outside the gene matches: 18. Per germline, CDR1 ENHRY and CDR2 SYGVKD. The CDR3 is 21 residues long. This CDR3 reads CAISERPPPNLAGSSYNEQFF. The CDR3 bases are TGTGCCATCAGTGAGCGGCCCCCACCCAACTTAGCGGGGAGCTCCTACAATGAGCAGTTCTTC.

This clonotype occurred many times. This chain connects TRBV15 to TRBJ1-2; D is ambiguous. V was trimmed by 5 bases and J by 0 bases, leaving 13 bases between them. The CDR3 runs to 15 residues. CDR1 LNHNV and CDR2 YYDKDF come from the germline V gene (reference sequence). The CDR3 sequence is CATSADLLSNYGYTF. In nucleotides, the CDR3 is TGTGCCACCAGCGCAGACCTCCTGTCTAACTATGGCTACACCTTC.

This chain joins TRBV20-1 and TRBJ2-7; the D gene is possibly TRBD2 (6 bases). Per the germline V gene, CDR1 is DFQATT and CDR2 is SNEGSKA (reference sequence). The CDR3 loop spans 14 amino acids. V was cut by 5 bases and J by 4 bases, with 18 bases left in between. The CDR3 spells CSAPTREPGYEQYF. DNA of the CDR3: TGCAGTGCTCCCACCCGGGAGCCGGGTTACGAGCAGTACTTC.

This clonotype was seen a handful of times. This chain links TRBV5-1 with TRBJ2-3; D ambiguous. The germline V gene encodes CDR1 SGHRS and CDR2 YFSETQ. The CDR3 extends over 14 amino acids. V dropped 6 bases and J dropped 4 bases, with 15 bases sitting between them. CDR3: CASNVGSVPDTQYF. The CDR3, as DNA: TGCGCCAGCAACGTAGGGTCTGTCCCAGATACGCAGTATTTT.

The chain carries TRBV7-2 and TRBJ1-2, with 9 bases lining up with TRBD1. V dropped 0 bases and J dropped 6; count of bases not matched to a gene: 8. This CDR3 region has 16 residues. Germline V gene lookup returns CDR1 SGHTA and CDR2 FQGNSA. This CDR3 reads CASSLARGQGPHGYTF. The CDR3 nucleotides are TGTGCCAGCAGCTTAGCTCGGGGACAGGGACCCCATGGCTACACCTTC.

This clonotype was detected a few times. The chain has TRBV2 and TRBJ1-2; 7 bases match TRBD1. Germline CDR1 reads SNHLY; CDR2 reads FYNNEI. The CDR3 totals 15 residues. V lost 6 bases and J lost 4; bases outside the gene matches: 11. The CDR3 protein is CASRPGGGHGYGYTF. The DNA for the CDR3 is TGTGCCAGCAGGCCAGGGGGGGGGCATGGCTATGGCTACACCTTC.

The chain combines TRBV7-2 with TRBJ1-4; 9 bases line up with TRBD1. The germline CDR1 and CDR2 sequences are SGHTA and FQGNSA. The CDR3 has 16 amino acids. V gave up 5 bases and J gave up 0 bases; unmatched junction bases: 4. The CDR3: CASSERQGATNEKLFF. The CDR3 coding sequence is TGTGCCAGCAGCGAACGACAGGGGGCAACTAATGAAAAACTGTTTTTT.

The chain couples TRBV24-1 to TRBJ2-3; D tentatively fits TRBD1 or TRBD2 (5 bases each). Trimming removed 3 bases at V and 5 bases at J, with 14 bases between. CDR3 length equals 15 residues. The germline V gene has CDR1 KGHDR and CDR2 SFDVKD. This chain's CDR3 is CATSDPRRGGDTQYF. For the CDR3, the DNA is TGTGCCACCAGTGATCCCCGCCGTGGGGGAGATACGCAGTATTTT.

The V and J genes are TRBV7-6 and TRBJ2-2, with D possibly matching TRBD1 (6 bases). From germline, CDR1 is SGHVS and CDR2 FNYEAQ. The CDR3 has 15 amino acids. V was shortened by 5 bases and J by 1 base, with 11 bases between the two germline ends. This chain's CDR3 is CASSPPRGNTGELFF. CDR3 DNA: TGTGCCAGCAGCCCCCCCAGGGGGAACACCGGGGAGCTGTTTTTT.

The sample holds many counts of this clonotype. The chain joins TRBV20-1 to TRBJ2-7; 7 bases are a match to TRBD1. This CDR3 region has 17 residues. V lost 0 bases and J lost 2; bases outside the gene matches: 13. Germline V gene sequence: CDR1 DFQATT, CDR2 SNEGSKA (reference sequence). CDR3 residues: CSARDYLKGTAPYEQYF. The DNA of the CDR3 is TGCAGTGCTAGAGATTACCTTAAAGGGACAGCTCCCTACGAGCAGTACTTC.

This clonotype was counted ten times or more. The rearrangement uses TRBV4-1 and TRBJ2-7; 7 bases are a match to TRBD2. Germline CDR1 MGHRA, CDR2 YSYEKL. The CDR3 extends over 15 amino acids. V lost 6 bases and J lost 6; bases outside the gene matches: 14. In DNA form, the CDR3 reads TGCGCCAGCAGAAATCCAGGGACTAAGCTGGGCGAGCAGTACTTC. Its protein product is CASRNPGTKLGEQYF.

The chain couples TRBV2 to TRBJ2-1; TRBD2 is a possible D gene (5 bases). V lost 6 bases to trimming and J lost 4 bases, with 7 bases between them. Germline V gives CDR1 SNHLY, CDR2 FYNNEI. This CDR3 region has 12 residues. This CDR3 is CASSGDYNEQFF. The CDR3 region has the DNA TGTGCCAGCAGCGGGGATTACAATGAGCAGTTCTTC.